This TCR beta chain was captured by sequencing in a study of radiotherapy plus CTLA-4 blockade in lung cancer (dated by TCRdb to the late 2010s). Regarding the research as a whole: Among enrolled patients, approximately 17% had an objective response and about 30% reached disease control. Points the paper makes about the study in general: After treatment with radiotherapy and ipilimumab, TCR clones that originated in tumors expanded in peripheral blood. Increased serum interferon-beta after radiation, together with early dynamic changes in blood T cell clones, were reported to be the strongest predictors of response.

From the cysteine up to the phenylalanine, the CDR3 has a length of 14 residues. This entry keeps only the CDR3 DNA: 42 bases, framed from base 1. CDR1 is given as LNHDA and CDR2 as SQIVND, both from the germline V gene (reference sequence). Cut back by 7 bases and 5 bases, the V and J ends lie 17 bases apart. In this study, focal radiation therapy paired with CTLA-4 blockade (ipilimumab) was tested in patients who had chemo-refractory metastatic non-small-cell lung cancer. About this clone: Its binding antigen is unknown. Base qualities are not provided; no much larger clone lies one nucleotide away.

The protocol used for the library was the immunoSEQ multiplex PCR assay. The source is immuneACCESS, and TCRdb retained only in-frame sequences with V and J called. Part of the clones is not carried over; for the studies checked, unresolved V genes explain less than half of this, and the remainder is unexplained. This sample comprises about 110,000 clones, over 75% of them detected only once. The ten largest clones take up 2% to 2.5% of the sample. Sequenced material: peripheral blood, taken from a patient treated with radiotherapy plus ipilimumab. The sequence was collected from a human donor with non-small cell lung cancer that progressed on radiotherapy plus ipilimumab. Some clones in this sample may be carry-over from other donors' samples. Here the chain combines TRBV19 and TRBJ1-1; the D gene cannot be resolved reliably. The DNA sequence is given as TGTGCCAGTACCGGTTTCGGGGTAGGGACTGAAGCTTTCTTT. Translated, it gives CASTGFGVGTEAFF.